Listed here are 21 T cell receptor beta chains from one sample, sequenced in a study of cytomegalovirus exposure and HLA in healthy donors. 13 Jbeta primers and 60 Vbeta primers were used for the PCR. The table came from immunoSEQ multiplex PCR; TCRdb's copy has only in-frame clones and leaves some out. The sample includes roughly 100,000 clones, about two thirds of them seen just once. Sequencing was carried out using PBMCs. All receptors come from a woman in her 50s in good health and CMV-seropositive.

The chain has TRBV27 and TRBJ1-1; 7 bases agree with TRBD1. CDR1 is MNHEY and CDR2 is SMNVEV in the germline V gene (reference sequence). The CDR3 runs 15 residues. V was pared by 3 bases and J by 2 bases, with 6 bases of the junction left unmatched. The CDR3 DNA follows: TGTGCCAGCAGTTTCAACTGGGACAGTAACACTGAAGCTTTCTTT. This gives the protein CASSFNWDSNTEAFF.

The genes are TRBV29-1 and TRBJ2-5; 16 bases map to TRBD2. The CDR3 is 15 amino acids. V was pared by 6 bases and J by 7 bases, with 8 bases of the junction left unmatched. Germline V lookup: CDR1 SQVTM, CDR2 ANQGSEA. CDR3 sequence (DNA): TGCAGCGTGGCCGGGACTAGCGGGGGGGCCGGGACCCAGTACTTC. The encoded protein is CSVAGTSGGAGTQYF.

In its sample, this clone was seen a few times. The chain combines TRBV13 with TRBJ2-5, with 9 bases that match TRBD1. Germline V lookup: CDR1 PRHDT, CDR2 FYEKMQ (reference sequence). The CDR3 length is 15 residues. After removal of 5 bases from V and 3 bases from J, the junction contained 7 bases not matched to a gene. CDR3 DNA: TGTGCCAGCAGCCCCCGCCGGGACAGGGAAGAGACCCAGTACTTC. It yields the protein CASSPRRDREETQYF.

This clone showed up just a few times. The CDR3, as DNA: TGTGCCAGCAGTTCCGGGTCGAACTCTGGAAACACCATATATTTT. Its protein is CASSSGSNSGNTIYF. The chain links TRBV28 to TRBJ1-3; D unresolved. This CDR3 has 15 amino acids. Trimming removed 4 bases from V and 0 bases from J, with 10 bases in between. The germline V gene encodes CDR1 MDHEN and CDR2 SYDVKM.

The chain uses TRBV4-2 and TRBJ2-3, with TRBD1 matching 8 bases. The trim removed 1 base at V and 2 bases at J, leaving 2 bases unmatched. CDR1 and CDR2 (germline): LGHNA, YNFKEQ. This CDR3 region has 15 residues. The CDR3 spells CASSQAGQVTDTQYF. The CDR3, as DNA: TGTGCCAGCAGCCAAGCGGGACAGGTCACAGATACGCAGTATTTT.

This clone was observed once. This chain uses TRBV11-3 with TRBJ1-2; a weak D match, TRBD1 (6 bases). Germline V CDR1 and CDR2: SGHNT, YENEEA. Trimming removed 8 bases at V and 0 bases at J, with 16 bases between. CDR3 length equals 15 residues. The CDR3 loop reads CASPWGHRANYGYTF. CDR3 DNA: TGTGCCAGCCCTTGGGGACACAGGGCTAACTATGGCTACACCTTC.

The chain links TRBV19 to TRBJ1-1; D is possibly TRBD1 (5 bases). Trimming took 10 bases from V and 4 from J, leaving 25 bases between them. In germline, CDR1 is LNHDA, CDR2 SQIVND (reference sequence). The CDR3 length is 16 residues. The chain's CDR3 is CATTRRRQFESTEAFF. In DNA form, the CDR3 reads TGTGCCACCACACGAAGGCGACAGTTCGAGTCCACTGAAGCTTTCTTT.

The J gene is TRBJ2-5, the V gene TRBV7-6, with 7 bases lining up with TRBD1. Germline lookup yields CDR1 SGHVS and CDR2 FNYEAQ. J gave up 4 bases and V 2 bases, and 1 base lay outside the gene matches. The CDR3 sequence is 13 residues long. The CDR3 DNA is TGTGCCAGCAGCTTAAGACAGGGAGAGACCCAGTACTTC. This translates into CASSLRQGETQYF.

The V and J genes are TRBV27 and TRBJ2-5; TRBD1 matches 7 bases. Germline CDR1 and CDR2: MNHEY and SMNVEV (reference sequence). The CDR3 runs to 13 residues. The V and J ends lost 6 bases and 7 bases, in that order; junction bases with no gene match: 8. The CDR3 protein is CASRLTGFGTQYF. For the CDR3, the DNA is TGTGCCAGCAGACTGACAGGGTTTGGGACCCAGTACTTC.

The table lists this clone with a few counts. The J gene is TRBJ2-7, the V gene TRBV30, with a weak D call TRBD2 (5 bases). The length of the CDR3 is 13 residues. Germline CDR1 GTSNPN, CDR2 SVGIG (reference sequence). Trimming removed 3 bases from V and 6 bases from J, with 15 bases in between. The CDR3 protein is CAWSRRGWAEQYF. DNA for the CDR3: TGTGCCTGGAGCAGACGAGGGTGGGCCGAGCAGTACTTC.

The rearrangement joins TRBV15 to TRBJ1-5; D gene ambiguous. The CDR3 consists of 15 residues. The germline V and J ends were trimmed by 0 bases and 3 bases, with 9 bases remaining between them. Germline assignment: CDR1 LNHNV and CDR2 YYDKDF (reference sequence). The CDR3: CATSRDQVPNQPQHF. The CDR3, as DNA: TGTGCCACCAGCAGAGATCAGGTACCCAATCAGCCCCAGCATTTT.

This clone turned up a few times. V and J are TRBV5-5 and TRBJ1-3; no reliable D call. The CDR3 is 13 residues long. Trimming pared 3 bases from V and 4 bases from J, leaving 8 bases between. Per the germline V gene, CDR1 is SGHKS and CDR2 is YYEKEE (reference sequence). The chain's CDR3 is CASSSILGNTIYF. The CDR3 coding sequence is TGTGCCAGCAGCTCAATACTCGGAAACACCATATATTTT.

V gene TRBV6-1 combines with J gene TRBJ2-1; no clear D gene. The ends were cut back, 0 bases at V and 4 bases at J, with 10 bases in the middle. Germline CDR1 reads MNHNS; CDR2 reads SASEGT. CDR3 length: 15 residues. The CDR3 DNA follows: TGTGCCAGCAGTGAAGCCAACACAAAATACAATGAGCAGTTCTTC. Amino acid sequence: CASSEANTKYNEQFF.

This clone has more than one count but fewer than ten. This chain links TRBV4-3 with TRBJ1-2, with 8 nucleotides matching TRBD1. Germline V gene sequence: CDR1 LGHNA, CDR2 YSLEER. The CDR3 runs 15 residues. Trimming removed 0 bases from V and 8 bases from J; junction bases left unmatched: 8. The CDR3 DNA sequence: TGCGCCAGCAGCCAAGACGCAGGGGGCACGTGGGGCTACACCTTC. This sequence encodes CASSQDAGGTWGYTF.

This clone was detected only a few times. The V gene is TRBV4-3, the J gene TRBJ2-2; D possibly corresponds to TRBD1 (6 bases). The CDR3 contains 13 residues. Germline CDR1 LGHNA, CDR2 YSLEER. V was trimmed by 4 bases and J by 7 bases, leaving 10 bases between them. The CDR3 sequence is CASSLTQGGELFF. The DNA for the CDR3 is TGCGCCAGCAGCCTGACACAGGGCGGGGAGCTGTTTTTT.

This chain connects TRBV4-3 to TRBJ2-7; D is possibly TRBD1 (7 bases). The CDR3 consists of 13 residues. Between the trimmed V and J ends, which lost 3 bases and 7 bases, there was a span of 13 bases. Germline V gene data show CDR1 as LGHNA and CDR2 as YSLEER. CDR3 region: CASSQSPGGEQYF. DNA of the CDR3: TGCGCCAGCAGCCAGTCCCCAGGGGGGGAGCAGTACTTC.

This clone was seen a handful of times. DNA of the CDR3: TGCAGTGTCTCTACGAACACTGAAGCTTTCTTT. Protein product: CSVSTNTEAFF. This chain connects TRBV20-1 to TRBJ1-1; no clear D gene. V shed 7 bases and J shed 1 base, with 7 bases lying between them. Germline values: CDR1 DFQATT, CDR2 SNEGSKA (reference sequence). The CDR3 contains 11 residues.

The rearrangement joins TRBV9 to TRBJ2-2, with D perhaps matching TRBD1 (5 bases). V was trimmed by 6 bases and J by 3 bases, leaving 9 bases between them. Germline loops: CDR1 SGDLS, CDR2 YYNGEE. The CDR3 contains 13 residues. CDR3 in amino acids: CASTQAHTGELFF. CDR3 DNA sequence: TGTGCCAGCACACAGGCCCACACCGGGGAGCTGTTTTTT.

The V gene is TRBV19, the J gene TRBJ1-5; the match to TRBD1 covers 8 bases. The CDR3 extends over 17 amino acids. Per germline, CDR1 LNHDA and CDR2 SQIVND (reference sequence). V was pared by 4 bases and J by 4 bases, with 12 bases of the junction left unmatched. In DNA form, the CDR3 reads TGTGCCAGTAGTACGGACAGGGAGGAGTGGGTGAATCAGCCCCAGCATTTT. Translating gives CASSTDREEWVNQPQHF.

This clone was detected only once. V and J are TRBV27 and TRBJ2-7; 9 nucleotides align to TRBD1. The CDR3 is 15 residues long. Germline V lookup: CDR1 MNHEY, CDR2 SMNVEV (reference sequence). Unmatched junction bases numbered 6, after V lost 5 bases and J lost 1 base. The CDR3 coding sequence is TGTGCCAGCAGTCGGACCGGGACAGGGTCCTACGAGCAGTACTTC. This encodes CASSRTGTGSYEQYF.

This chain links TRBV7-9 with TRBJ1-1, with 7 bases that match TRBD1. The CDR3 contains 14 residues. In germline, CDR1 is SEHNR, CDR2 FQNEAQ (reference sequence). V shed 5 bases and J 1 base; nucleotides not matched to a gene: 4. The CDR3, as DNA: TGTGCCAGCAGCCGACAGGGCACGAACACTGAAGCTTTCTTT. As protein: CASSRQGTNTEAFF.